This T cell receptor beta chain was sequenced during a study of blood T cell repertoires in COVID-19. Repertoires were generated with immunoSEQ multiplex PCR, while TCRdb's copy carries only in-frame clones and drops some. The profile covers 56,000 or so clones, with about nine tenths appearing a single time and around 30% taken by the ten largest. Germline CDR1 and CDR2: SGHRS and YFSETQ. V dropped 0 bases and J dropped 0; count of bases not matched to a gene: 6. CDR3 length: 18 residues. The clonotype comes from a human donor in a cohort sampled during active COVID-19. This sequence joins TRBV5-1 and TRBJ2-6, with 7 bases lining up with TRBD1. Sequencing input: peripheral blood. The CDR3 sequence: CASSLGGTDYSGANVLTF. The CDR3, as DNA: TGCGCCAGCAGCTTGGGGGGGACAGACTACTCTGGGGCCAACGTCCTGACTTTC. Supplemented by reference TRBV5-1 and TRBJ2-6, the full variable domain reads KAGVTQTPRYLIKTRGQQVTLSCSPISGHRSVSWYQQTPGQGLQFLFEYFSETQRNKGNFPGRFSGRQFSNSRSEMNVSTLELGDSALYLCASSLGGTDYSGANVLTFGAGSRLTVL.